This T cell receptor (beta chain) came from a study of cytomegalovirus exposure and HLA in healthy donors. The PCR made use of 60 Vbeta and 13 Jbeta primers. Sequencing used immunoSEQ multiplex PCR; TCRdb keeps in-frame clones, though not all of them. The sample has about 120,000 clones, over 60% seen once. The CDR3 is made up of 15 amino acids. The V gene end was trimmed by 3 bases and the J gene end by 2 bases; junction bases not matched to a gene: 4. CDR1 is MGHRA and CDR2 is YSYEKL in the germline V gene. With respect to this clone: Its antigen remains unidentified.

Study conclusions and caveats: When presence/absence was analysed, sequencing depth was taken to be roughly uniform across donors.

The J gene is TRBJ2-3, the V gene TRBV4-1; 8 bases are shared with TRBD2. The sequence came from a woman in her thirties in good health and CMV-seronegative. Sequenced input: PBMCs. The CDR3 bases are TGCGCCAGCAGCCATCGTAGCGGGACCACAGATACGCAGTATTTT. This encodes CASSHRSGTTDTQYF.